A selection of T cell receptor beta chains follows, all from one sample in a study of blood T cell repertoires in COVID-19. Some clones are missing from TCRdb's copy, which holds only in-frame ones; the method was immunoSEQ multiplex PCR. The sample holds under 550,000 clones; around 90% are singletons and the top ten take more than 0.7%. The sample comprised peripheral blood. The origin of the receptors is a man between 18 and 29 years old with COVID-19, enrolled during active disease. CDR3s leave out the opening cysteine and the closing phenylalanine or tryptophan. Clone size is stated in some rows and not others, as once, few, many or a class when expanded.

v_gene	abundance	CDR3aa
TRBV6-5	.	ASRNIQGTQY
TRBV10-1	.	ASSQGYEQY
TRBV6-2/TRBV6-3	.	ASSSQGYEQY
TRBV11-3	.	ASSFGQGSEQF
TRBV6-5	.	ASSSTGEWSNQPQH
TRBV7-3	.	ASSLNLGRGMDYGYT
TRBV15	few	ATSREPGGYQPQH
TRBV5-1	.	ASSSEPLDTMY
TRBV14	.	ASSQVSGLETQY
TRBV5-6	.	ASSLRGRRLYGYT
TRBV19	.	ATSRGWGSPLH
TRBV19	.	ASSTDSPEAF
TRBV10-3	.	AISGSPAGGYNEQF
TRBV5-6	.	ASSYRDNWIDTQY
TRBV24-1	.	ATSEQAGGYNEQF
TRBV18	.	ASSPGRLAGGRETQY
TRBV19	.	ASSGFGRGTASYEQY
TRBV2	.	ASSGLAGGIQETQY
TRBV7-6	.	ASSLQLQGQLATNEKLF
TRBV4-1	.	ASSQLWTGTYEQY
TRBV6-2/TRBV6-3	.	ASSNGALAGGPKTQY
TRBV28	.	ASSQTRLLTGELF
TRBV25-1	.	ASGGAYSPLH
TRBV7-9	.	ASSRSGGDYEQY
TRBV7-8	.	ATGTLSYEQY
TRBV7-9	.	ASSLIRSEQF
TRBV5-5	.	ASSLGQGTRGYT
TRBV6-5	.	ASSYRRTGGNTIY
TRBV11-2	.	ASSLAWELF
TRBV7-9	once	ASSRARGSTTYEQY
TRBV27	.	ASSLSRGLGELF
TRBV6-5	few	ASSGTGTGKTEAF
TRBV4-1	.	ASSRVKGLPWEKLF